This T cell receptor beta chain was documented in a study of early T cells in non-severe SARS-CoV-2 infection. This CDR3 has 15 residues. V gave up 4 bases and J gave up 7 bases, with 17 bases separating them. Germline V gene lookup returns CDR1 SGHAT and CDR2 FQNNGV. TCRdb redid the calling of the 5' RACE reads with MiXCR, one entry per CDR3 protein. The sample has roughly 55,000 distinct CDR3 sequences, more than 13% seen once. The source of this sequence is an adult who was a healthcare worker with PCR-confirmed SARS-CoV-2 infection or an uninfected control (not recorded which). The chain employs TRBV11-2 and TRBJ2-1, with D perhaps TRBD1 or TRBD2 (5 bases each). This specimen consisted of whole blood, obtained at baseline. CDR3 residues: CASSSRDRLGNEQFF. The CDR3 nucleotides read TGTGCCAGCAGCTCCCGGGACCGCCTGGGGAATGAGCAGTTCTTC.